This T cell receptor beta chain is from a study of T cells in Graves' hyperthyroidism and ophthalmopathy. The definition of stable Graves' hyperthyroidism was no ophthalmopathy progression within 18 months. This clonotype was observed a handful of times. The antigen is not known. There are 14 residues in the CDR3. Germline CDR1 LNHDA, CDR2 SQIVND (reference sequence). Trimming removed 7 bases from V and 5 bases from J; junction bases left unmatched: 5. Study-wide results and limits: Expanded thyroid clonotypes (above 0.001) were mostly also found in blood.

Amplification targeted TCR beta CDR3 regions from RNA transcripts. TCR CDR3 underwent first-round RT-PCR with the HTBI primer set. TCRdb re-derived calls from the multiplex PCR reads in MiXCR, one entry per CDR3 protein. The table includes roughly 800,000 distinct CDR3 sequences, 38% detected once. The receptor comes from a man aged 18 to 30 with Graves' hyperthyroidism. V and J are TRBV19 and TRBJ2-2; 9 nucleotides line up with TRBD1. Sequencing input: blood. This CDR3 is CASILTGGTGELFF. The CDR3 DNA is TGTGCCAGTATTTTGACAGGGGGAACCGGGGAGCTGTTTTTT. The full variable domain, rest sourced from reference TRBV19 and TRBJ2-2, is DGGITQSPKYLFRKEGQNVTLSCEQNLNHDAMYWYRQDPGQGLRLIYYSQIVNDFQKGDIAEGYSVSREKKESFPLTVTSAQKNPTAFYLCASILTGGTGELFFGEGSRLTVL.